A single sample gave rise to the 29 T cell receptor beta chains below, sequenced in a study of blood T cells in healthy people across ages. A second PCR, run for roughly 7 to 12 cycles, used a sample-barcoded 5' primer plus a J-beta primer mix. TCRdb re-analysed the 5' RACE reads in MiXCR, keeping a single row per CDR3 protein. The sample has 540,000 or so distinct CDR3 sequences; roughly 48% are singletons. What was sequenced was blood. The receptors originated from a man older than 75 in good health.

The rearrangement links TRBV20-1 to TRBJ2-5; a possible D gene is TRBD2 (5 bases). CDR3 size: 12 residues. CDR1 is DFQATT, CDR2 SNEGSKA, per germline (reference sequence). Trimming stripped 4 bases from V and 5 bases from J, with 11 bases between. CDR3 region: CSATELGETQYF. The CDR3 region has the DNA TGCAGTGCTACGGAACTAGGGGAGACCCAGTACTTC.

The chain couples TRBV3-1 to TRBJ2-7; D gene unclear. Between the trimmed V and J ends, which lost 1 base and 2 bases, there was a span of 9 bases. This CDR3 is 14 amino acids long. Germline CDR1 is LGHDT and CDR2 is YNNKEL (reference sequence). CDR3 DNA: TGTGCCAGCAGCCAAGGCCCTACGACCTACGAGCAGTACTTC. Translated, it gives CASSQGPTTYEQYF.

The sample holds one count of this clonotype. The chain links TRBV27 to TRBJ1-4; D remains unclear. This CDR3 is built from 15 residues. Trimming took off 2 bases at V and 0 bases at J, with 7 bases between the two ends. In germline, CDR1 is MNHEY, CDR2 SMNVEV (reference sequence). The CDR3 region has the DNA TGTGCCAGCAGTTTAAACAGCGCAACTAATGAAAAACTGTTTTTT. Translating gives CASSLNSATNEKLFF.

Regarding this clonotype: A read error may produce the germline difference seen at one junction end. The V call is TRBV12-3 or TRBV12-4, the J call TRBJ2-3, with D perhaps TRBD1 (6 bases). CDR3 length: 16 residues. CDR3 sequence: CASSLGRGRATDTQYF. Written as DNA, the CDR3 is TGTGCCAGCAGCTTAGGCAGGGGACGAGCCACAGATACGCAGTATTTT.

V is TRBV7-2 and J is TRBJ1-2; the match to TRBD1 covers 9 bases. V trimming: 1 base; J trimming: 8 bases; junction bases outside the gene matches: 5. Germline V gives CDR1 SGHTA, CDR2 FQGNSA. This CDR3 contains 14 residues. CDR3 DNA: TGTGCCAGCAGCTTAGGACAGGGGGTGCGAGGCTACACCTTC. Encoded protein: CASSLGQGVRGYTF.

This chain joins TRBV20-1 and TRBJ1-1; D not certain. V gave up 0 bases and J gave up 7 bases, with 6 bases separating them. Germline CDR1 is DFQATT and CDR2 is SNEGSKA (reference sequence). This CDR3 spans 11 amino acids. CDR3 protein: CSARDPLEAFF. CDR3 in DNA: TGCAGTGCTAGAGACCCTCTTGAAGCTTTCTTT.

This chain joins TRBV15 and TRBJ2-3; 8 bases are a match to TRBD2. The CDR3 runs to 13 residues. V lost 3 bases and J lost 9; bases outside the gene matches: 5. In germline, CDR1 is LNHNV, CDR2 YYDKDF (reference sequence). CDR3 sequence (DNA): TGTGCCACCAGCAGCGTACTAGCGGAAACGCAGTATTTT. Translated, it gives CATSSVLAETQYF. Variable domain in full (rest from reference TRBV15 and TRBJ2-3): DAMVIQNPRYQVTQFGKPVTLSCSQTLNHNVMYWYQQKSSQAPKLLFHYYDKDFNNEADTPDNFQSRRPNTSFCFLDIRSPGLGDTAMYLCATSSVLAETQYFGPGTRLTVL.

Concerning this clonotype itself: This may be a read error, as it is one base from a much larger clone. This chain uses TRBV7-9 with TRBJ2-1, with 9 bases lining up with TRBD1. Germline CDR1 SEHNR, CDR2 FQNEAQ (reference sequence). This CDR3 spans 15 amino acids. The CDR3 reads CANSLGQGTNNEQFF. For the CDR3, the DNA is TGTGCCAACAGCTTAGGACAGGGGACTAACAATGAGCAGTTCTTC.

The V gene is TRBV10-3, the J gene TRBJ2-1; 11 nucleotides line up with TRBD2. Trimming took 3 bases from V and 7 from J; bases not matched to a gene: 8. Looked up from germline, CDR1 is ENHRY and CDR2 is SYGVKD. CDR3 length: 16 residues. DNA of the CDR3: TGTGCCATCAGTGATCCCGCTAGCGGGGGGATGAATGAGCAGTTCTTC. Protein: CAISDPASGGMNEQFF.

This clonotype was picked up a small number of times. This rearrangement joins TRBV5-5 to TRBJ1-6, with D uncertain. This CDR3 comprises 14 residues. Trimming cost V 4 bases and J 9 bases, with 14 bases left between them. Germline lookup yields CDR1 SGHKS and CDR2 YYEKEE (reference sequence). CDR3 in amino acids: CASSRGHTSSPLHF. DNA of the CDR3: TGTGCCAGCAGCCGAGGCCATACCAGTTCACCCCTCCACTTT.

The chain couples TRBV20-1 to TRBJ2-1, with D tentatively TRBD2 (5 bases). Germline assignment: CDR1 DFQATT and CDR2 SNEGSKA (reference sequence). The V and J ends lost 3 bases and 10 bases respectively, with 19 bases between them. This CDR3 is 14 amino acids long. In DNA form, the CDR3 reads TGCAGTGCTAGGATGGACTTTGGTTTTTACGAGCAGTTCTTC. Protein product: CSARMDFGFYEQFF.

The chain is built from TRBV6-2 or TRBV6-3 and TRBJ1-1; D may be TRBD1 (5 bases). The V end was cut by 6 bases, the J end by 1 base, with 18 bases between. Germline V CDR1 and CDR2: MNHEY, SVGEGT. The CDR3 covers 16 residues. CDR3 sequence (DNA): TGTGCCAGCAGGCCCGCGTCCAGGGAGGAGAACACTGAAGCTTTCTTT. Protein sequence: CASRPASREENTEAFF.

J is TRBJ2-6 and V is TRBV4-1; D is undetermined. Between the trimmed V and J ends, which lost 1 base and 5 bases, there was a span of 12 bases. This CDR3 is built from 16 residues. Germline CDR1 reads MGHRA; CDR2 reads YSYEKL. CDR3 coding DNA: TGCGCCAGCAGCCAAGGCGCCCAACGTTGGGCCAACGTCCTGACTTTC. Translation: CASSQGAQRWANVLTF.

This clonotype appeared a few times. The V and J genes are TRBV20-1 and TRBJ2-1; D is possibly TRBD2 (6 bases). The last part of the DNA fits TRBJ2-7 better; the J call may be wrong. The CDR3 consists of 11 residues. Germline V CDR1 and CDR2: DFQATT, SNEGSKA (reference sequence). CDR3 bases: TGCAGTGCTAGGCGGGGTTCTGAGCAGTACTTC. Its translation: CSARRGSEQYF.

The CDR3 loop is CASRSHRAGANVLTF. DNA for the CDR3: TGTGCCAGCAGATCCCACAGGGCTGGGGCCAACGTCCTGACTTTC. This chain connects TRBV12-3 or TRBV12-4 to TRBJ2-6; D possibly corresponds to TRBD1 (6 bases). CDR3 length: 15 amino acids. With 6 bases removed from V and 2 bases from J, the gap between germline ends came to 11 bases.

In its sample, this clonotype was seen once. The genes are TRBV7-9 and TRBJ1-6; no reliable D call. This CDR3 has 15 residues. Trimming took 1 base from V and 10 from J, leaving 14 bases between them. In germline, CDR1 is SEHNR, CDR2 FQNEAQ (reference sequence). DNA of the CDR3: TGTGCCAGCAGCTTAGTGGGCAGCCGGGAATCACCCCTCCACTTT. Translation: CASSLVGSRESPLHF. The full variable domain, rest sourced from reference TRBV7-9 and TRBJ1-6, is DTGVSQNPRHKITKRGQNVTFRCDPISEHNRLYWYRQTLGQGPEFLTYFQNEAQLEKSRLLSDRFSAERPKGSFSTLEIQRTEQGDSAMYLCASSLVGSRESPLHFGNGTRLTVT.

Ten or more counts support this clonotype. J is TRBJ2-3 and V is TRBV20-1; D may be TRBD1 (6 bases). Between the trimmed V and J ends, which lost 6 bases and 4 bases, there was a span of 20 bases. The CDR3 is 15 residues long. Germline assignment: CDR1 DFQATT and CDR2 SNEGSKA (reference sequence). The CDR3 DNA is TGCAGTGCCCAGAAATCGGCAGGGGCGGCAGATACGCAGTATTTT. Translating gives CSAQKSAGAADTQYF.

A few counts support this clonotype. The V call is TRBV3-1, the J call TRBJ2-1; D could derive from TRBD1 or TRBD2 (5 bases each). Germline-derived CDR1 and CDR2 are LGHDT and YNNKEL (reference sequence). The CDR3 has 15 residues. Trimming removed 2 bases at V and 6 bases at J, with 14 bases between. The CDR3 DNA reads TGTGCCAGCAGCCAACAAGGGGCTGGGGGCAATGAGCAGTTCTTC. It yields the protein CASSQQGAGGNEQFF.

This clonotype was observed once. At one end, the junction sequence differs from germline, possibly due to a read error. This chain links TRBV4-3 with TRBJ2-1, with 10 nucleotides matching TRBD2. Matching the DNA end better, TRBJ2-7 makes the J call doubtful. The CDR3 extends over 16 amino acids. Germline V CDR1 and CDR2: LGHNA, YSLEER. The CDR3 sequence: CASNQSSGGSYNEQYF. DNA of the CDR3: TGCGCCAGCAACCAATCTAGCGGGGGATCCTACAATGAGCAGTACTTC.

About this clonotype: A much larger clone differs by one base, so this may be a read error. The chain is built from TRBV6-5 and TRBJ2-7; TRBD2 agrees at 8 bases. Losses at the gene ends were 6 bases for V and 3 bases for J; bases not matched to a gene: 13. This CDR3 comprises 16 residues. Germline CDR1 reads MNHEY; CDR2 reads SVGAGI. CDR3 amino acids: CASSQSASGWDYEQYF. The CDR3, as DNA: TGTGCCAGCAGCCAATCTGCTAGCGGGTGGGACTACGAGCAGTACTTC.

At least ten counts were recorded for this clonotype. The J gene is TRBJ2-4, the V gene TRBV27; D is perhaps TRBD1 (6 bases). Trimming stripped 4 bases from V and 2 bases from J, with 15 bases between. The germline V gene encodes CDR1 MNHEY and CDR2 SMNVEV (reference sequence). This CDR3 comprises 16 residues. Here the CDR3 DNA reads TGTGCCAGCAGTTCGATACTCGACAGGTCCAAAAACATTCAGTACTTC. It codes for CASSSILDRSKNIQYF.

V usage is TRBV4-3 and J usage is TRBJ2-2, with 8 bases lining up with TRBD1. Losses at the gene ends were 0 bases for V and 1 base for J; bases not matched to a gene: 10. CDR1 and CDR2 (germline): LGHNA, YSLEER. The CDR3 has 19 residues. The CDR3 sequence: CASSQDLRSGTGNTGELFF. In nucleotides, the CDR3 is TGCGCCAGCAGCCAAGATCTGAGATCAGGGACAGGGAACACCGGGGAGCTGTTTTTT.

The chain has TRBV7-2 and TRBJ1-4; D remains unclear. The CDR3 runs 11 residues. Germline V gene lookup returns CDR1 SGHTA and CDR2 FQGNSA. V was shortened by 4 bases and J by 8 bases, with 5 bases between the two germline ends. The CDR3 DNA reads TGTGCCAGCAGCTCCTCCGAAAAACTGTTTTTT. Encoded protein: CASSSSEKLFF.

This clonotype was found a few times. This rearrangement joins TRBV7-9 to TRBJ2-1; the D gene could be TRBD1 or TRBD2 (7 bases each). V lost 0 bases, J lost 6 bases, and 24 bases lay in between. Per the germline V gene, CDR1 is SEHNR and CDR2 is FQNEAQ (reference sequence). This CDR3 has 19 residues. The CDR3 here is CASSLATLLGGGGFNEQFF. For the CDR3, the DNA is TGTGCCAGCAGCTTAGCGACTCTATTGGGAGGGGGCGGCTTCAATGAGCAGTTCTTC. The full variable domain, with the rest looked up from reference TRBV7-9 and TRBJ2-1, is DTGVSQNPRHKITKRGQNVTFRCDPISEHNRLYWYRQTLGQGPEFLTYFQNEAQLEKSRLLSDRFSAERPKGSFSTLEIQRTEQGDSAMYLCASSLATLLGGGGFNEQFFGPGTRLTVL.

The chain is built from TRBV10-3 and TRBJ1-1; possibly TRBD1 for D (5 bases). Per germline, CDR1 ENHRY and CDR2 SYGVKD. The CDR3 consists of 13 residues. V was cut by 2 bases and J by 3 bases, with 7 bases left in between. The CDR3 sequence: CAISEVRDTEAFF. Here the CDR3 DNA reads TGTGCCATCAGTGAGGTCAGGGACACTGAAGCTTTCTTT.

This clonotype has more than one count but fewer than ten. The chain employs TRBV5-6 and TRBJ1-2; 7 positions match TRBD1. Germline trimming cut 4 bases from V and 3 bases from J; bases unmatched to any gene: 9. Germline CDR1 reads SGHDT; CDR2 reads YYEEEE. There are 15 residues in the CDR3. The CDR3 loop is CASSPPGTEDYGYTF. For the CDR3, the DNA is TGTGCCAGCAGCCCCCCCGGGACAGAAGACTATGGCTACACCTTC.

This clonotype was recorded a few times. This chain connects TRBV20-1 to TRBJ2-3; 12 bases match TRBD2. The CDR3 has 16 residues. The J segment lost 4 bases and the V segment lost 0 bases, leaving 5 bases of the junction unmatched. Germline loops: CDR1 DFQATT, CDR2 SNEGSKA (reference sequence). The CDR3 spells CSARDRLAGGPDTQYF. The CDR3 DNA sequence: TGCAGTGCTAGAGATCGGCTAGCGGGAGGGCCAGATACGCAGTATTTT.

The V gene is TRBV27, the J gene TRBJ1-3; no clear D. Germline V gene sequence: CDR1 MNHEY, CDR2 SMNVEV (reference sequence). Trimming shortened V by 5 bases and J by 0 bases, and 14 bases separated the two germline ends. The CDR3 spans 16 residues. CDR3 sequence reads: CASSPTVPSSGNTIYF. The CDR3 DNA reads TGTGCCAGCAGTCCCACAGTCCCTAGCTCTGGAAACACCATATATTTT.

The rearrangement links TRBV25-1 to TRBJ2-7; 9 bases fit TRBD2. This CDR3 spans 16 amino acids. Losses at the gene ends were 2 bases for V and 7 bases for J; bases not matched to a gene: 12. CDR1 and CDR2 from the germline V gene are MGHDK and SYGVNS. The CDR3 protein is CASSERGGRENNEQYF. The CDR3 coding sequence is TGTGCCAGCAGTGAACGCGGCGGGAGGGAAAACAATGAGCAGTACTTC.